One and the same sample provided the 30 T cell receptor beta chains below, sequenced in a study of T-cell reconstitution after alpha-beta-depleted transplantation in children. Library preparation (for TCRbeta) was performed with unique molecular identifiers. MiXCR was run by TCRdb on the PCR reads, yielding one entry per CDR3 protein. Here the sample spans around 500,000 distinct CDR3 sequences, roughly 24% being singletons. Sequencing used PBMCs, mostly from graft donor cells, obtained 360 days after TCRalphabeta/CD19-depleted stem cell transplant. These receptors all come from a boy younger than two who had a stem cell transplant for acute myeloid leukemia, so the T cells may come from the graft donor.

Ten or more counts support this clonotype. V usage is TRBV12-3 or TRBV12-4 and J usage is TRBJ1-5; 7 nucleotides align to TRBD1. This CDR3 is 13 amino acids long. Unmatched junction bases numbered 4, after V lost 4 bases and J lost 7 bases. The CDR3 is CASSSTGDQPQHF. In DNA form, the CDR3 reads TGTGCCAGCAGTTCCACAGGGGACCAGCCCCAGCATTTT.

This clonotype was counted a few times. This sequence joins TRBV5-1 and TRBJ2-7; 9 bases are a match to TRBD1. The CDR3 extends over 13 amino acids. The V and J ends lost 2 bases and 5 bases, in that order; junction bases with no gene match: 2. Germline V CDR1 and CDR2: SGHRS, YFSETQ. CDR3 DNA: TGCGCCAGCAGCTTTACAGGGGGCAACGAGCAGTACGTC. It is translated as CASSFTGGNEQYV.

The chain has TRBV5-1 and TRBJ2-5, with D maybe TRBD2 (6 bases). The CDR3 contains 13 residues. In germline, CDR1 is SGHRS, CDR2 YFSETQ. The V gene lost 0 bases and the J gene lost 4 bases, with 7 bases spanning the gap. The CDR3 loop is CASSLGEAETQYF. DNA of the CDR3: TGCGCCAGCAGCTTGGGGGAGGCAGAGACCCAGTACTTC.

This clonotype was seen a handful of times. The chain carries TRBV20-1 and TRBJ1-5, with unresolved D. V lost 7 bases and J 4 bases, leaving 17 bases between the germline ends. The germline V gene has CDR1 DFQATT and CDR2 SNEGSKA (reference sequence). This CDR3 comprises 14 residues. The CDR3 is CSVRPLWGNQPQHF. DNA for the CDR3: TGCAGTGTTCGTCCTTTATGGGGTAATCAGCCCCAGCATTTT.

V usage is TRBV12-3 or TRBV12-4 and J usage is TRBJ1-1; D not certain. The CDR3 length is 13 residues. Trimming shortened V by 4 bases and J by 6 bases, and 12 bases separated the two germline ends. This chain's CDR3 is CASSWTGPPEAFF. For the CDR3, the DNA is TGTGCCAGCAGTTGGACGGGCCCCCCTGAAGCTTTCTTT.

The chain carries TRBV12-3 or TRBV12-4 and TRBJ2-2; no clear D gene. V lost 2 bases, J lost 1 base, and 8 bases lay in between. There are 15 residues in the CDR3. The CDR3 loop reads CASSLLRLNTGELFF. For the CDR3, the DNA is TGTGCCAGCAGTTTACTCAGGTTGAACACCGGGGAGCTGTTTTTT.

The chain uses TRBV27 and TRBJ1-1, with TRBD1 matching 7 bases. Trimming cost V 3 bases and J 4 bases; bases outside gene matches: 5. In germline, CDR1 is MNHEY, CDR2 SMNVEV (reference sequence). CDR3 length: 14 amino acids. The CDR3 here is CASSFKQGITEAFF. The CDR3 bases are TGTGCCAGCAGTTTTAAACAGGGGATCACTGAAGCTTTCTTT.

The chain's CDR3 is CASSLPRTEEEEKLFF. The CDR3 DNA is TGTGCCAGCAGCTTGCCCCGGACAGAGGAGGAGGAAAAACTGTTTTTT. The chain carries TRBV7-9 and TRBJ1-4, with D perhaps matching TRBD1 (6 bases). Germline V lookup: CDR1 SEHNR, CDR2 FQNEAQ (reference sequence). Trimming pared 3 bases from V and 8 bases from J, leaving 19 bases between. The CDR3 has 16 residues.

The table lists this clonotype with a few counts. The gene calls are TRBV18 and TRBJ1-1; 7 positions match TRBD1. The CDR3 sequence is 16 residues long. Germline CDR1 reads KGHSH; CDR2 reads LQKENI. Germline trimming cut 1 base from V and 4 bases from J; bases unmatched to any gene: 9. The chain's CDR3 is CASSPRAQGDITEAFF. Written as DNA, the CDR3 is TGTGCCAGCTCACCACGGGCTCAGGGGGACATCACTGAAGCTTTCTTT.

The chain links TRBV12-3 or TRBV12-4 to TRBJ2-2; 7 bases are a match to TRBD1. The CDR3 is 15 residues long. The V gene end was trimmed by 6 bases and the J gene end by 4 bases; junction bases not matched to a gene: 8. The CDR3 region is CASRKTGLGTGELFF. The DNA for the CDR3 is TGTGCCAGCAGGAAGACAGGGTTGGGCACCGGGGAGCTGTTTTTT.

V gene TRBV18 combines with J gene TRBJ1-1; the match to TRBD1 covers 8 bases. V was pared by 5 bases and J by 1 base, with 6 bases of the junction left unmatched. The CDR3 sequence is 15 residues long. Looked up from germline, CDR1 is KGHSH and CDR2 is LQKENI. CDR3 amino acids: CASSSGTGQNTEAFF. In nucleotides, the CDR3 is TGTGCCAGCTCATCCGGGACAGGACAGAACACTGAAGCTTTCTTT.

Details on this clonotype: Given a much more abundant clone one base away, this may be a read error. The chain combines TRBV14 with TRBJ2-1; either TRBD1 or TRBD2 may fit D (5 bases each). Germline CDR1 reads SGHDN; CDR2 reads FVKESK. CDR3 length: 15 amino acids. Trimming removed 0 bases from V and 13 bases from J, with 19 bases in between. CDR3 residues: CASSQDGWGKETQFF. CDR3 bases: TGTGCCAGCAGCCAAGACGGTTGGGGGAAAGAGACCCAGTTCTTC.

The V gene is TRBV7-9, the J gene TRBJ2-5; 7 bases are shared with TRBD1. The CDR3 runs to 13 residues. The V segment lost 5 bases and the J segment 5 bases; nucleotides outside the gene matches: 5. The germline gives CDR1 SEHNR, CDR2 FQNEAQ (reference sequence). The CDR3 region is CASSTTGYETQYF. The CDR3 DNA follows: TGTGCCAGCAGCACGACAGGGTATGAGACCCAGTACTTC.

This clonotype was picked up many times. This sequence joins TRBV6-6 and TRBJ1-5; TRBD1 agrees at 7 bases. The V segment lost 4 bases and the J segment 5 bases; nucleotides outside the gene matches: 2. CDR1 MNHNY and CDR2 SVGAGI come from the germline V gene (reference sequence). The CDR3 has 13 residues. CDR3 sequence (DNA): TGTGCCAGCAGTTCCGACAGGGATCAGCCCCAGCATTTT. Translated: CASSSDRDQPQHF.

This clonotype appeared many times. The chain is built from TRBV12-3 or TRBV12-4 and TRBJ1-5; the D gene is possibly TRBD1 (5 bases). The CDR3 extends over 12 amino acids. The ends were cut back, 5 bases at V and 6 bases at J, with 8 bases in the middle. The CDR3 region has the DNA TGTGCCAGCAGTGACCAGGGTCAGCCCCAGCATTTT. Amino acids: CASSDQGQPQHF.

In its sample, this clonotype was seen many times. This chain links TRBV5-1 with TRBJ1-2; D not resolved. CDR1 is SGHRS and CDR2 is YFSETQ in the germline V gene. Trimming shortened V by 3 bases and J by 0 bases, and 18 bases separated the two germline ends. The CDR3 length is 17 residues. For the CDR3, the DNA is TGCGCCAGCAGCTCCTCCCTTGAGGCGCAGTCTAACTATGGCTACACCTTC. Translating it yields CASSSSLEAQSNYGYTF.

The sample holds many counts of this clonotype. V gene TRBV29-1 combines with J gene TRBJ2-5; perhaps D is TRBD1 or TRBD2 (6 bases each). Germline assignment: CDR1 SQVTM and CDR2 ANQGSEA. V shed 4 bases and J shed 5 bases, with 17 bases lying between them. There are 14 residues in the CDR3. The CDR3 here is CSVVATLGGETQYF. Written as DNA, the CDR3 is TGCAGCGTTGTAGCGACATTAGGGGGGGAGACCCAGTACTTC.

This clonotype was seen at least ten times. V usage is TRBV9 and J usage is TRBJ1-1, with D possibly being TRBD1 (6 bases). Trimming cost V 7 bases and J 6 bases, with 10 bases left between them. Germline CDR1 SGDLS, CDR2 YYNGEE. The CDR3 loop spans 11 amino acids. In nucleotides, the CDR3 is TGTGCCAGCGGGGGCGATTCTGAAGCTTTCTTT. As protein: CASGGDSEAFF.

The genes are TRBV6-5 and TRBJ2-2; 8 nucleotides match TRBD1. Losses at the gene ends were 0 bases for V and 5 bases for J; bases not matched to a gene: 8. CDR3 length equals 17 residues. Per the germline V gene, CDR1 is MNHEY and CDR2 is SVGAGI. CDR3 protein: CASSYSRTGFQTGELFF. CDR3 sequence (DNA): TGTGCCAGCAGTTACTCGCGGACAGGGTTCCAGACCGGGGAGCTGTTTTTT.

CDR3 protein: CASSESINSGANVLTF. CDR3 DNA: TGTGCCAGCAGTGAAAGTATTAATTCTGGGGCCAACGTCCTGACTTTC. The gene calls are TRBV6-1 and TRBJ2-6; D gene unclear. CDR3 length: 16 residues. The germline gives CDR1 MNHNS, CDR2 SASEGT. The V gene lost 2 bases and the J gene lost 1 base, with 9 bases spanning the gap.

This CDR3 reads CASSTTGEIGYTF. For the CDR3, the DNA is TGTGCCAGCAGCACCACAGGGGAAATAGGCTACACCTTC. The chain uses TRBV7-2 and TRBJ1-2; the match to TRBD1 covers 7 bases. Trimming took 5 bases from V and 8 from J; bases not matched to a gene: 8. This CDR3 has 13 amino acids. From germline, CDR1 is SGHTA and CDR2 FQGNSA.

This CDR3 is CASSYETGRPGSYEQYF. The CDR3, as DNA: TGTGCCAGCAGTTACGAGACAGGACGCCCGGGGTCCTACGAGCAGTACTTC. The chain recombines TRBV6-5 with TRBJ2-7; D may be TRBD1 (6 bases). Germline V lookup: CDR1 MNHEY, CDR2 SVGAGI. The CDR3 length is 17 residues. The V end was cut by 2 bases, the J end by 1 base, with 18 bases between.

This clonotype has ten or more counts. The chain joins TRBV29-1 to TRBJ2-1; D is undetermined. Per germline, CDR1 SQVTM and CDR2 ANQGSEA. This CDR3 region has 14 residues. The V end was cut by 1 base, the J end by 5 bases, with 12 bases between. The CDR3 DNA is TGCAGCGTTGAAGGCGCAGGTTTGGACAATGAGCAGTTCTTC. Its translation: CSVEGAGLDNEQFF.

This clonotype was detected once. The rearrangement uses TRBV4-1 and TRBJ2-2; tentatively, D is TRBD1 (6 bases). This CDR3 has 13 amino acids. The germline V and J ends were trimmed by 6 bases and 4 bases, with 9 bases remaining between them. Germline CDR1 and CDR2: MGHRA and YSYEKL. For the CDR3, the DNA is TGCGCCAGCAGACAGGGTGGCACCGGGGAGCTGTTTTTT. Its translation is CASRQGGTGELFF.

This clonotype occurred many times. The gene calls are TRBV20-1 and TRBJ2-5, with D maybe TRBD1 (5 bases). The germline V gene encodes CDR1 DFQATT and CDR2 SNEGSKA (reference sequence). V gave up 0 bases and J gave up 5 bases, with 10 bases separating them. The CDR3 is made up of 13 amino acids. The CDR3: CSARDRVRETQYF. The DNA for the CDR3 is TGCAGTGCTAGAGACAGGGTCCGGGAGACCCAGTACTTC.

This clonotype was counted ten times or more. The chain combines TRBV6-4 with TRBJ2-1; the D call may be TRBD1 or TRBD2 (5 bases each). From germline, CDR1 is MRHNA and CDR2 SNTAGT. This CDR3 has 15 amino acids. V lost 2 bases and J 9 bases, leaving 17 bases between the germline ends. The CDR3 nucleotides are TGTGCCAGCAGTGACGAGAGGGGTCCCCCCTTTGAGCAGTTCTTC. Translated, it gives CASSDERGPPFEQFF.

V usage is TRBV11-1 and J usage is TRBJ2-7, with 7 bases aligning to TRBD1. Germline values: CDR1 SGHAT, CDR2 FQDESV (reference sequence). V lost 3 bases to trimming and J lost 2 bases; unmatched junction nucleotides: 7. This CDR3 has 15 amino acids. The CDR3, as DNA: TGTGCCAGCAGCTTCATGGGGGACAGCACCTACGAGCAGTACTTC. Translating it yields CASSFMGDSTYEQYF.

The table lists this clonotype with a few counts. This sequence joins TRBV7-2 and TRBJ2-4; D unclear. V lost 3 bases and J 0 bases, leaving 6 bases between the germline ends. This CDR3 has 14 residues. CDR1 is SGHTA and CDR2 is FQGNSA in the germline V gene. The CDR3 sequence: CASSFTPAKNIQYF. CDR3 in DNA: TGTGCCAGCAGCTTCACTCCAGCCAAAAACATTCAGTACTTC.

Many counts were recorded for this clonotype. V is TRBV11-2 and J is TRBJ2-7; 9 bases map to TRBD1. V lost 1 base to trimming and J lost 5 bases; unmatched junction nucleotides: 12. Germline-derived CDR1 and CDR2 are SGHAT and FQNNGV. This CDR3 region has 17 residues. The CDR3 sequence: CASSLVSTSGTGNEQYF. The DNA of the CDR3 is TGTGCCAGCAGCTTAGTCTCGACCTCCGGGACAGGGAACGAGCAGTACTTC. Full variable domain (rest looked up from reference TRBV11-2 and TRBJ2-7): EAGVAQSPRYKIIEKRQSVAFWCNPISGHATLYWYQQILGQGPKLLIQFQNNGVVDDSQLPKDRFSAERLKGVDSTLKIQPAKLEDSAVYLCASSLVSTSGTGNEQYFGPGTRLTVT.

This clonotype was observed a handful of times. The chain is built from TRBV29-1 and TRBJ2-3; TRBD2 matches at 10 bases. V lost 7 bases and J lost 4; bases outside the gene matches: 14. The CDR3 has 16 residues. CDR1 and CDR2 from the germline V gene are SQVTM and ANQGSEA. The CDR3 region has the DNA TGCAGCGCCCGGGGCCGTAGCGGGGGGCCTCCAGATACGCAGTATTTT. Residues: CSARGRSGGPPDTQYF.